This TCR beta chain is from a study of blood T cell repertoires in COVID-19. Study context: COVID-19 samples, acute and convalescent, were from the United States, Italy and Spain. PBMCs, B-cell-depleted T cells, or T cells were the source of the cDNA or gDNA that made up the material.

The germline V gene has CDR1 SGHNT and CDR2 YENEEA. Trimming pared 5 bases from V and 6 bases from J, leaving 14 bases between. This CDR3 comprises 14 residues. Methods used by the authors: It was from reference gene primer amplification that nucleated cell counts were estimated. Assay: immunoSEQ multiplex PCR; the TCRdb copy retains only in-frame clones and omits some. D and trimming come from the DNA, and the V and J calls and clone size come from that table. Among over 100,000 clones listed, around nine tenths were seen once. Sequenced input: peripheral blood. The sequence was collected from a middle-aged man with acute or convalescent COVID-19. The chain links TRBV11-3 to TRBJ1-5; weak D call: TRBD1 (5 bases). In nucleotides, the CDR3 is TGTGCCAGCAGCCACACAGGTAGGAGTCAGCCCCAGCATTTT. This translates into CASSHTGRSQPQHF. The variable domain in full, with the rest retrieved from reference TRBV11-3 and TRBJ1-5, is EAGVVQSPRYKIIEKKQPVAFWCNPISGHNTLYWYLQNLGQGPELLIRYENEEAVDDSQLPKDRFSAERLKGVDSTLKIQPAELGDSAVYLCASSHTGRSQPQHFGDGTRLSIL.